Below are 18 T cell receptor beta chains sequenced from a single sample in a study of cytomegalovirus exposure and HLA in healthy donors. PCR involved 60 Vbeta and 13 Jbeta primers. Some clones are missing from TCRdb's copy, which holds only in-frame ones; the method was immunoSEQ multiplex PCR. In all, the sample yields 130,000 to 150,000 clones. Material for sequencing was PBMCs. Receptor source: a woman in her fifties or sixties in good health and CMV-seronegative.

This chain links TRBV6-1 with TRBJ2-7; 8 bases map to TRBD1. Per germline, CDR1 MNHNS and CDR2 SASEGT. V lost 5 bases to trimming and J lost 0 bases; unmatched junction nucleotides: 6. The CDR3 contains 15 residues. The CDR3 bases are TGTGCCAGCAGTTTCCTCGGGACAGGCTCCTACGAGCAGTACTTC. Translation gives CASSFLGTGSYEQYF.

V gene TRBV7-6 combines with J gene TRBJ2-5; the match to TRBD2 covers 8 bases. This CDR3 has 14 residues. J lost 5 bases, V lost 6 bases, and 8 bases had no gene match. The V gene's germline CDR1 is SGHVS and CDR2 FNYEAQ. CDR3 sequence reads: CASSQIAGLETQYF. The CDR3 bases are TGTGCCAGCAGTCAGATAGCGGGATTGGAGACCCAGTACTTC.

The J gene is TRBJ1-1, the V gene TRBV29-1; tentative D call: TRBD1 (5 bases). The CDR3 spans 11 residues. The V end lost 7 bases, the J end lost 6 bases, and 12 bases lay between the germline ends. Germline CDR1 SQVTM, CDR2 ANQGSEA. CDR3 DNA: TGCAGCGCTCAGGGAGGGGCTGAAGCTTTCTTT. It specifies CSAQGGAEAFF.

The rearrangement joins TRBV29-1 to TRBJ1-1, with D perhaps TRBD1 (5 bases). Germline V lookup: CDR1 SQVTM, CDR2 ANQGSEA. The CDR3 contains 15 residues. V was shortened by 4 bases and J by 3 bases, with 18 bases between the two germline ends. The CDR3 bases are TGCAGCGTTGGGATTCGGTTGGCAGGGCACACTGAAGCTTTCTTT. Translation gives CSVGIRLAGHTEAFF.

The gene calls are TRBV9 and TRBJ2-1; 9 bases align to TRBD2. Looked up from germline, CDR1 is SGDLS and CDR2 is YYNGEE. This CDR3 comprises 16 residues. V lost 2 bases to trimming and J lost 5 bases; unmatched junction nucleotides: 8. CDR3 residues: CASSVTKLAGDNEQFF. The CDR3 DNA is TGTGCCAGCAGCGTCACTAAACTAGCGGGTGACAATGAGCAGTTCTTC.

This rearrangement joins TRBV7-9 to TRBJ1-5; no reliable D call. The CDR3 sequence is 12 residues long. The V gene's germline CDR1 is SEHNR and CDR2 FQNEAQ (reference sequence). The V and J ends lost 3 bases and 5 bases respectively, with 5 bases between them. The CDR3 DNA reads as TGTGCCAGCAGCTTTACGGATCAGCCCCAGCATTTT. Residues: CASSFTDQPQHF.

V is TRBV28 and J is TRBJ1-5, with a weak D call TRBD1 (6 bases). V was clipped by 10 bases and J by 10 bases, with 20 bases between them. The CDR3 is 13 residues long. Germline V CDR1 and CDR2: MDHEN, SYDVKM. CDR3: CATLGGSRFPQHF. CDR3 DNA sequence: TGTGCCACCCTAGGGGGAAGCAGGTTCCCCCAGCATTTT.

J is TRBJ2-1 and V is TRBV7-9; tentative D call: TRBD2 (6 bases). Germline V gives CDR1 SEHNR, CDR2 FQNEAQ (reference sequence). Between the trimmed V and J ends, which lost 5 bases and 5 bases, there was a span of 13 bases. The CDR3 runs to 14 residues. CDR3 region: CASSPRGPDNEQFF. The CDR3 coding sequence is TGTGCCAGCAGCCCGCGGGGTCCGGACAATGAGCAGTTCTTC.

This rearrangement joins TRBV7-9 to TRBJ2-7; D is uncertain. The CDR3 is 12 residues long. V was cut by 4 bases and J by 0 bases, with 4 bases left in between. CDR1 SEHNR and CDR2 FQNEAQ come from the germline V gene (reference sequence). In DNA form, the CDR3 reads TGTGCCAGCAGCTCGGTCTCCTACGAGCAGTACTTC. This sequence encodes CASSSVSYEQYF.

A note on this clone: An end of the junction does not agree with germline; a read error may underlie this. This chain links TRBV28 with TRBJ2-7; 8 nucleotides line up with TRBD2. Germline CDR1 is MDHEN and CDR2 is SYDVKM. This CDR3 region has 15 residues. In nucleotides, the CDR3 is TGTGCCAGCAGTCCCGCCGGGGGTCGCGGGAGGCCCCCCAACTTC. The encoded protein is CASSPAGGRGRPPNF.

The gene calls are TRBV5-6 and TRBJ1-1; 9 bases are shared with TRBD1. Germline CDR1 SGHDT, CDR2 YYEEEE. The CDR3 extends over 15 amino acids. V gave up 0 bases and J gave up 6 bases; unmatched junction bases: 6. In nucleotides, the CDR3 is TGTGCCAGCAGCTTGGCAGGGACAGGGTTTTCTGAAGCTTTCTTT. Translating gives CASSLAGTGFSEAFF.

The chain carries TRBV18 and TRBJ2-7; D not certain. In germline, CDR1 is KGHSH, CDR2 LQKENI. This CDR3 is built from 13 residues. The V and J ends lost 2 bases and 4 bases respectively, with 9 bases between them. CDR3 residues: CASSPTVRYEQYF. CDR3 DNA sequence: TGTGCCAGCTCACCAACAGTCCGGTACGAGCAGTACTTC.

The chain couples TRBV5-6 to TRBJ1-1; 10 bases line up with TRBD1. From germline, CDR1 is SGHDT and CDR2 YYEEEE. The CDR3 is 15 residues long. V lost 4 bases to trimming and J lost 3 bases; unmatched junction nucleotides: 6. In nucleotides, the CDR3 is TGTGCCAGCAGCCTAAGACAGGGGGCTTACACTGAAGCTTTCTTT. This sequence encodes CASSLRQGAYTEAFF. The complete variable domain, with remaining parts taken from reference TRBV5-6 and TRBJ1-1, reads DAGVTQSPTHLIKTRGQQVTLRCSPKSGHDTVSWYQQALGQGPQFIFQYYEEEERQRGNFPDRFSGHQFPNYSSELNVNALLLGDSALYLCASSLRQGAYTEAFFGQGTRLTVV.

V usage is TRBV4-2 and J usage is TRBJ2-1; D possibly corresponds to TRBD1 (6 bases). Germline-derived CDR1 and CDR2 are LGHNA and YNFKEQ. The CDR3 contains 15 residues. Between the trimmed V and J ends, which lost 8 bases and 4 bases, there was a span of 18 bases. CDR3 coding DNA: TGTGCCAGCGCCCGACCCAGGGGTACATACAATGAGCAGTTCTTC. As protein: CASARPRGTYNEQFF.

CDR3 nucleotides: TGTGCCTGGAGTGTAGGCGGACACCCTTACAATGAGCAGTTCTTC. Protein sequence: CAWSVGGHPYNEQFF. The chain carries TRBV30 and TRBJ2-1; tentatively, D is TRBD1 (5 bases). Germline CDR1 GTSNPN, CDR2 SVGIG (reference sequence). V shed 0 bases and J shed 4 bases, with 13 bases lying between them. The CDR3 consists of 15 residues.

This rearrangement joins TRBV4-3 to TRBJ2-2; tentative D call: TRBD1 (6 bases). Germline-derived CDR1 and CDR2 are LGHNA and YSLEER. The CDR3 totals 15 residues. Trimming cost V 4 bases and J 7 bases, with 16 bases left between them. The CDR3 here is CASSLGTGIIGELFF. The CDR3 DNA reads TGCGCCAGCAGCCTTGGTACAGGGATTATCGGGGAGCTGTTTTTT.

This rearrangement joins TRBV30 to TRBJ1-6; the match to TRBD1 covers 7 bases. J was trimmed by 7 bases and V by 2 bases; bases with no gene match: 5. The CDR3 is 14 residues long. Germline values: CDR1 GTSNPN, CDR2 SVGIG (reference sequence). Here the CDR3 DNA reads TGTGCCTGGAGTCGCGACAGGGCGAATTCACCCCTCCACTTT. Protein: CAWSRDRANSPLHF. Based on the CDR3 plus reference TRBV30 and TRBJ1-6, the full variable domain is SQTIHQWPATLVQPVGSPLSLECTVEGTSNPNLYWYRQAAGRGLQLLFYSVGIGQISSEVPQNLSASRPQDRQFILSSKKLLLSDSGFYLCAWSRDRANSPLHFGNGTRLTVT.

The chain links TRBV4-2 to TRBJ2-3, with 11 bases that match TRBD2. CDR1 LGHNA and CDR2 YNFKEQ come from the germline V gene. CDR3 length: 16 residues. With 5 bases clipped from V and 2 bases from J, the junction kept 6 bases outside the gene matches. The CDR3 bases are TGTGCCAGCAGCTACTCGACTAGCGGGGTCACAGATACGCAGTATTTT. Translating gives CASSYSTSGVTDTQYF.